Each of the 21 T cell receptor beta chains below was sequenced from the same sample in a study of monozygotic twins with inflammatory bowel disease. TCRdb re-called the 5' RACE reads and shows each CDR3 protein once, DNA omitted. Its table lists approximately 400,000 distinct CDR3 sequences. Sequencing was carried out using blood. The origin of the receptors is a human donor with ulcerative colitis or Crohn's disease, or a healthy co-twin of an affected twin (not recorded which).

V and J are TRBV6-2 or TRBV6-3 and TRBJ2-7; TCRdb's D call of TRBD2 is untestable without DNA. The CDR3 sequence is 15 residues long. CDR1 and CDR2 from the germline V gene are MNHEY and SVGEGT. The CDR3 sequence: CASSYSTSGTYEQYF.

The gene calls are TRBV24-1 and TRBJ2-1. The CDR3 spans 14 residues. The germline gives CDR1 KGHDR, CDR2 SFDVKD. This CDR3 is CATSVANSYNEQFF.

This chain's CDR3 is CASSPRTAMPYEQYF. The chain couples TRBV5-4 to TRBJ2-7; there is no DNA to check the TCRdb D call of TRBD1. CDR1 SGHNT and CDR2 YYREEE come from the germline V gene (reference sequence). This CDR3 spans 15 amino acids.

The chain joins TRBV7-9 to TRBJ1-1. This CDR3 spans 13 amino acids. Looked up from germline, CDR1 is SEHNR and CDR2 is FQNEAQ (reference sequence). The CDR3 spells CASSLRGYTEAFF.

The CDR3 protein is CSVELAGVDYEQYF. V usage is TRBV29-1 and J usage is TRBJ2-7; TCRdb's assignment of TRBD2 cannot be checked, as there is no DNA. The CDR3 is 14 residues long. Germline loops: CDR1 SQVTM, CDR2 ANQGSEA.

CDR3 in amino acids: CASRPGNYNSPLHF. V gene TRBV28 combines with J gene TRBJ1-6; without DNA, the TCRdb call of TRBD1 cannot be checked. Germline CDR1 MDHEN, CDR2 SYDVKM. The CDR3 runs to 14 residues.

CDR3 sequence: CASSGRGGEAYGYTF. V and J are TRBV3-1 and TRBJ1-2; with no DNA, the TCRdb D assignment of TRBD1 cannot be verified. The germline V gene encodes CDR1 LGHDT and CDR2 YNNKEL (reference sequence). The CDR3 runs 15 residues.

The chain employs TRBV10-3 and TRBJ1-1. Germline-derived CDR1 and CDR2 are ENHRY and SYGVKD. CDR3 size: 12 residues. This CDR3 reads CAISDRAREAFF.

The chain combines TRBV3-1 with TRBJ2-1; TCRdb's D call, TRBD2, is unchecked because there is no DNA. The CDR3 contains 16 residues. The germline gives CDR1 LGHDT, CDR2 YNNKEL (reference sequence). CDR3 residues: CASSQGTSGVYNEQFF.

The rearrangement joins TRBV5-6 to TRBJ2-5; checking the TCRdb D call of TRBD1 is not possible without DNA. The CDR3 is 15 amino acids. The germline V gene encodes CDR1 SGHDT and CDR2 YYEEEE. Here the CDR3 reads CASSLVGQGQETQYF.

The chain uses TRBV28 and TRBJ1-1; the TRBD1 assignment by TCRdb is unverifiable without DNA. CDR3 size: 15 residues. Per the germline V gene, CDR1 is MDHEN and CDR2 is SYDVKM. The CDR3 is CASSATVGAGIGAFF.

The chain recombines TRBV5-1 with TRBJ1-6; as DNA is missing, the TRBD1 call by TCRdb cannot be tested. Germline V gene lookup returns CDR1 SGHRS and CDR2 YFSETQ. The CDR3 sequence is 17 residues long. Here the CDR3 reads CASSLDTGTGNNSPLHF.

This sequence joins TRBV20-1 and TRBJ2-1; without DNA, the TCRdb call of TRBD1 cannot be checked. The length of the CDR3 is 16 residues. Germline V gene data show CDR1 as DFQATT and CDR2 as SNEGSKA (reference sequence). The CDR3 protein is CSARDLKQGRWDEQFF.

The rearrangement joins TRBV29-1 to TRBJ1-1; the TCRdb call, TRBD1, lacks DNA for checking. CDR3 length: 12 residues. Looked up from germline, CDR1 is SQVTM and CDR2 is ANQGSEA. CDR3 residues: CSVTRGNTEAFF. Together with reference TRBV29-1 and TRBJ1-1, the CDR3 gives the full variable domain: SAVISQKPSRDICQRGTSLTIQCQVDSQVTMMFWYRQQPGQSLTLIATANQGSEATYESGFVIDKFPISRPNLTFSTLTVSNMSPEDSSIYLCSVTRGNTEAFFGQGTRLTVV.

The rearrangement uses TRBV20-1 and TRBJ2-4; TCRdb proposes TRBD2, but this gene call is untestable without DNA. This CDR3 comprises 18 residues. CDR1 and CDR2 from the germline V gene are DFQATT and SNEGSKA (reference sequence). The CDR3 protein is CSVKTGTSGFLGKNIQYF.

The chain couples TRBV12-3 or TRBV12-4 to TRBJ2-4; the TCRdb call, TRBD2, lacks DNA for checking. The CDR3 is 16 amino acids. The CDR3 spells CASRPGLAGGLGIQYF.

V is TRBV5-1 and J is TRBJ1-4; TCRdb proposes TRBD1, but this gene call is untestable without DNA. Per germline, CDR1 SGHRS and CDR2 YFSETQ. The CDR3 is 15 residues long. The CDR3 sequence: CASSVTGKTNEKLFF. Full variable domain (outside the CDR3, taken from reference TRBV5-1 and TRBJ1-4): KAGVTQTPRYLIKTRGQQVTLSCSPISGHRSVSWYQQTPGQGLQFLFEYFSETQRNKGNFPGRFSGRQFSNSRSEMNVSTLELGDSALYLCASSVTGKTNEKLFFGSGTQLSVL.

The genes are TRBV7-2 and TRBJ1-4; the TCRdb D gene call, TRBD1, has no DNA to confirm it. This CDR3 has 15 amino acids. Germline values: CDR1 SGHTA, CDR2 FQGNSA. Here the CDR3 reads CASSPQTGINEKLFF.

The genes are TRBV5-1 and TRBJ2-2; with no DNA, the TCRdb D assignment of TRBD1 cannot be verified. The CDR3 runs to 16 residues. The germline gives CDR1 SGHRS, CDR2 YFSETQ. The CDR3 sequence: CASSSQGFPNTGELFF.

The V and J genes are TRBV5-1 and TRBJ2-1; no DNA is available, so the TRBD2 call from TCRdb remains unchecked. Germline assignment: CDR1 SGHRS and CDR2 YFSETQ. This CDR3 has 15 residues. CDR3 protein: CASSDGTSEHNEQFF.

V gene TRBV7-9 combines with J gene TRBJ1-2; TCRdb lists TRBD1, though no DNA is available to test this call. The CDR3 spans 14 residues. Germline lookup yields CDR1 SEHNR and CDR2 FQNEAQ (reference sequence). The CDR3 region is CASRTTGNSYGYTF.